Reported below is one T cell receptor (beta chain). The antigen remains undetermined. These data originate in a study of T cell responses to AZD1222 COVID-19 vaccine. The length of the CDR3 is 13 residues. V trimming: 5 bases; J trimming: 6 bases; junction bases outside the gene matches: 5. Germline CDR1 reads SGHTA; CDR2 reads FQGNSA. Study-wide findings and caveats: The CD4 TCRs associated with vaccination extended across spike and predominated at 160-218 and 743-854. Within unmutated variant regions lay the reported targets of nearly half of spike-specific TCRs. Recipients of AZD1222 seropositive at baseline numbered only five or six.

Analysis merged second doses at about 4 or about 12 weeks. The protocol was immunoSEQ multiplex PCR, while the TCRdb copy is restricted to in-frame clones and leaves out a portion. The table records 120,000 to 150,000 clones, roughly nine tenths of them present only once. The chain has TRBV7-2 and TRBJ2-7; 9 positions match TRBD1. The receptor's source is an adult who received the AZD1222 COVID-19 vaccine. The specimen comprised peripheral blood, sampled 28 days after the second AZD1222 dose. This chain's CDR3 is CASSATGGGEQYF. The DNA for the CDR3 is TGTGCCAGCAGCGCTACAGGGGGCGGCGAGCAGTACTTC.